This TCR beta chain originates from a study of OX40 agonist ivuxolimab in advanced cancers. With regard to the full study: The costimulatory receptor OX40 (CD134) was targeted by ivuxolimab, a fully human IgG2 agonistic monoclonal antibody. In the dose-escalation cohort, 75% to 90% of patients were male, and the mean age was roughly 60 years with a range of roughly 23 to 79. Peripheral TCRbeta sequencing was intended to test whether TCR sequence diversity was altered and clonal T-cell expansion was caused by ivuxolimab. The paper reports the monotherapy dose-escalation portion (N = 52 patients) of the phase I ivuxolimab trial. Among the 50 to 55 dose-escalation patients, some 19 had hepatocellular carcinoma, about 15 melanoma, 9 renal cell carcinoma and 9 head and neck cancer. Intravenous ivuxolimab was administered to patients every 2 weeks at six dose levels: 0.01, 0.1, 0.3, 1.5, 3 and 10 mg/kg. Prior anti-PD-1, anti-PD-L1 or anti-CTLA-4 therapy was permitted, and approximately 40% of dose-escalation patients had received checkpoint inhibitors. Partial responses occurred in three dose-escalation patients, of whom one had hepatocellular carcinoma and two had cutaneous melanoma. What the authors observed across the whole study: In partial responders in the 0.1-3.0 mg/kg groups, normalized peripheral clonal expansion was found to be among the lowest, especially among CD8+ T cells. After ivuxolimab, expanded clones were on average more numerous among CD8+ T cells than among CD4+ T cells. The antigen specificity of the peripheral T cells that underwent clonal expansion was not determined. Low levels of normalized T-cell clonal expansion were also seen in some patients who did not respond. Clonal expansion of both CD4+ and CD8+ blood T cells was observed from baseline to week 6 at doses 0.1 to 3.0 mg/kg.

For sequencing of the TCRbeta CDR3 region, genomic DNA was extracted from the sorted cells. TCRbeta CDR3 regions were sequenced using the immunoSEQ Assay. The clones in this table, taken by TCRdb from immuneACCESS, are in-frame only. Not every clone is retained; where verified, under half of the shortfall comes from an unresolved V gene, and the cause of the rest is unknown. This sample lists roughly 37,000 clones; 74% were detected once. The ten largest clonotypes hold less than 20% of the sample. The trial excluded patients who had a history of autoimmune disease or were on systemic immunosuppression. Peripheral blood for TCR sequencing was collected from all dose cohorts at baseline, on cycle 4 day 1, and on cycle 7 day 1. The samples were taken from a phase I, first-in-human, multicenter, open-label dose-escalation trial of ivuxolimab. Adults with locally advanced or metastatic head and neck squamous cell, hepatocellular, melanoma or renal cell carcinoma were enrolled in the trial. Before TCR sequencing, CD4+ T cells and CD8+ T cells from peripheral blood were sorted into separate populations.

As to this clone: No cognate antigen has been identified for it. Per-base qualities were not stored, and no clone one base away is much larger.

The cysteine opens and the phenylalanine closes a CDR3 of 12 amino acids. The kept DNA is CDR3 alone, 36 bases in frame from the first base. V gives up 4 bases and J gives up 2 bases, and the segment between their germline ends measures 5 bases. CDR1 and CDR2 were assigned from the germline V gene as SGHVS and FNYEAQ. This chain joins TRBV7-6 to TRBJ1-1; no D gene is confidently identified. The receptor was derived from an adult with an advanced solid tumor such as melanoma, head and neck, liver or kidney cancer. The sequencing used CD4+ or CD8+ T cells sorted from blood, collected in a trial of the OX40 agonist ivuxolimab. The CDR3 protein is CASSSKNTEAFF. The DNA is as follows: TGTGCCAGCAGCTCGAAAAACACTGAAGCTTTCTTT.